Listed below are T cell receptor beta chains from one sample, sequenced in a study of vaccination and CD4 T cells after COVID-19. TCRdb reanalysed the PCR reads using MiXCR and keeps one entry per CDR3 protein. The profile shows over 15,000 distinct CDR3 sequences, 65% to 80% of them singletons. These receptors have no identified antigens. Sample: CD4+ T cells from blood, cultured in vitro, taken after SARS-CoV-2 vaccination. Every receptor here comes from a human donor who received a COVID-19 vaccine. The CDR3 runs from the conserved cysteine through the conserved F or W. The order of the fields is D gene, clone size, V gene, J gene, CDR3 length, CDR3 DNA, CDR3 protein. A D gene is named only where the DNA matches it firmly. Size values are once, few and many counts, or a class for expanded clones, and some rows have none.

d_call: -; clone_size: -; v_call: TRBV20-1; j_call: TRBJ2-6; cdr3_length: 14; cdr3_nt: TGCAGTGCTAGCCCGAGCTCTGGGGCCAACGTCCTGACTTTC; cdr3_aa: CSASPSSGANVLTF
d_call: TRBD2; clone_size: -; v_call: TRBV5-1; j_call: TRBJ2-3; cdr3_length: 16; cdr3_nt: TGCGCCAGCAGTCCACGGCCTAGCGGGGGGTCAGATGCGCAGTATTTT; cdr3_aa: CASSPRPSGGSDAQYF
d_call: TRBD1; clone_size: once; v_call: TRBV6-2/TRBV6-3; j_call: TRBJ1-1; cdr3_length: 14; cdr3_nt: TGTGCCAGCACCATAGGACAGGGAACAGCTGAAGCTTTCTTT; cdr3_aa: CASTIGQGTAEAFF
d_call: TRBD2; clone_size: -; v_call: TRBV10-1; j_call: TRBJ2-2; cdr3_length: 16; cdr3_nt: TGCGCCAGCAGTCAAATAGCGGGGGCCAACACCGGGGAGCTGTTTTTT; cdr3_aa: CASSQIAGANTGELFF
d_call: TRBD2; clone_size: -; v_call: TRBV2; j_call: TRBJ2-5; cdr3_length: 14; cdr3_nt: TGTGCCAGCAGTGTAGCGGGGGTTCAAGAGACCCAGTACTTC; cdr3_aa: CASSVAGVQETQYF
d_call: TRBD1; clone_size: -; v_call: TRBV11-2; j_call: TRBJ1-6; cdr3_length: 21; cdr3_nt: TGTGCCAGCAGCTCAGGCGGGGGGAGAACCGGGACAGGAATCTATAATTCACCCCTCCACTTT; cdr3_aa: CASSSGGGRTGTGIYNSPLHF
d_call: -; clone_size: -; v_call: TRBV6-1; j_call: TRBJ1-2; cdr3_length: 13; cdr3_nt: TGTGCCAGCAGTGAATCAGCTAACTATGGCTACACCTTC; cdr3_aa: CASSESANYGYTF
d_call: -; clone_size: -; v_call: TRBV19; j_call: TRBJ1-1; cdr3_length: 14; cdr3_nt: TGTGCCAGTAGTATAAACCGGGGTGGCACTGAAGCTTTCTTT; cdr3_aa: CASSINRGGTEAFF
d_call: -; clone_size: -; v_call: TRBV20-1; j_call: TRBJ2-7; cdr3_length: 11; cdr3_nt: TGCAGTGCTACTAGGGGTTCCGAGCAGTACTTC; cdr3_aa: CSATRGSEQYF
d_call: -; clone_size: -; v_call: TRBV11-2; j_call: TRBJ2-1; cdr3_length: 13; cdr3_nt: TGTGCCAGCAGCTTAGGAGGGGTTTATGAGCAGTTCTTC; cdr3_aa: CASSLGGVYEQFF
d_call: -; clone_size: -; v_call: TRBV10-3; j_call: TRBJ2-5; cdr3_length: 11; cdr3_nt: TGTGCCAGCCAACAGGGCGAGACCCAGTACTTC; cdr3_aa: CASQQGETQYF
d_call: -; clone_size: once; v_call: TRBV9; j_call: TRBJ1-1; cdr3_length: 14; cdr3_nt: TGTGCCAGCAGCGCGGGGCTTAAGGTCACTGAAGCTTTCTTT; cdr3_aa: CASSAGLKVTEAFF
d_call: TRBD1; clone_size: -; v_call: TRBV6-1; j_call: TRBJ1-1; cdr3_length: 16; cdr3_nt: TGTGCCAGCAGTGGGCAATTACAGGGGGGGAACACTGAAGCTTTCTTT; cdr3_aa: CASSGQLQGGNTEAFF
d_call: -; clone_size: -; v_call: TRBV12-3/TRBV12-4; j_call: TRBJ1-5; cdr3_length: 11; cdr3_nt: TGTGCCAGCAGTTTGGGTCAGCCCCAGCATTTT; cdr3_aa: CASSLGQPQHF
d_call: TRBD2; clone_size: -; v_call: TRBV7-2; j_call: TRBJ2-5; cdr3_length: 15; cdr3_nt: TGTGCCAGCAGCTTAGTTAGTGCGGGGGGAGAGACCCAGTACTTC; cdr3_aa: CASSLVSAGGETQYF
d_call: -; clone_size: -; v_call: TRBV19; j_call: TRBJ2-3; cdr3_length: 15; cdr3_nt: TGTGCCAGTAGGGGGGCGGGAGTCAGCACAGATACGCAGTATTTT; cdr3_aa: CASRGAGVSTDTQYF
d_call: -; clone_size: -; v_call: TRBV5-1; j_call: TRBJ1-1; cdr3_length: 16; cdr3_nt: TGCGCCAGCACCCGGTCGGGGGGCGGCTCGAACACTGAAGCTTTCTTT; cdr3_aa: CASTRSGGGSNTEAFF
d_call: TRBD1; clone_size: -; v_call: TRBV20-1; j_call: TRBJ1-6; cdr3_length: 14; cdr3_nt: TGCAGTGCTAGAGGACAGGGGGCAGGCTCACCCCTCCACTTT; cdr3_aa: CSARGQGAGSPLHF
d_call: -; clone_size: -; v_call: TRBV20-1; j_call: TRBJ1-1; cdr3_length: 13; cdr3_nt: TGCAGTGCTCGAGACCCGGTGAACACTGAAGCTTTCTTT; cdr3_aa: CSARDPVNTEAFF
d_call: -; clone_size: few; v_call: TRBV6-5; j_call: TRBJ2-1; cdr3_length: 15; cdr3_nt: TGTGCCAGCAGTTACTCCGGGACCCCGATGGGAGAGCAGTTCTTC; cdr3_aa: CASSYSGTPMGEQFF
d_call: TRBD2; clone_size: -; v_call: TRBV7-9; j_call: TRBJ2-5; cdr3_length: 18; cdr3_nt: TGTGCCAGCAGCCCCATCCGTCGGCTAGCGGGGATAAGGGAGACCCAGTACTTC; cdr3_aa: CASSPIRRLAGIRETQYF
d_call: TRBD1; clone_size: -; v_call: TRBV19; j_call: TRBJ1-6; cdr3_length: 14; cdr3_nt: TGTGCCAGTAGTGGGACAGGGGGCATTTCACCCCTCCACTTT; cdr3_aa: CASSGTGGISPLHF
d_call: -; clone_size: -; v_call: TRBV12-3/TRBV12-4; j_call: TRBJ1-2; cdr3_length: 15; cdr3_nt: TGTGCCAGCAGTTACGCCGGACCTACTGGCTATGGCTACACCTTC; cdr3_aa: CASSYAGPTGYGYTF
d_call: -; clone_size: -; v_call: TRBV21-1; j_call: TRBJ1-2; cdr3_length: 15; cdr3_nt: TGTGCCAGCAAATCCTCGACAGGGGAATTCTATGGCTACACCTTC; cdr3_aa: CASKSSTGEFYGYTF
d_call: -; clone_size: -; v_call: TRBV2; j_call: TRBJ1-5; cdr3_length: 15; cdr3_nt: TGTGCCAGCCGTCGGGAGATCATCGGCAATCAGCCCCAGCATTTT; cdr3_aa: CASRREIIGNQPQHF
d_call: -; clone_size: -; v_call: TRBV19; j_call: TRBJ2-3; cdr3_length: 14; cdr3_nt: TGTGCCAGTAATGAGGGAATCATCACAGATACGCAGTATTTT; cdr3_aa: CASNEGIITDTQYF
d_call: TRBD1; clone_size: few; v_call: TRBV20-1; j_call: TRBJ2-7; cdr3_length: 14; cdr3_nt: TGCAGTGCCACCCGACAGGGGGCAGGGTACGAGCAGTACTTC; cdr3_aa: CSATRQGAGYEQYF
d_call: -; clone_size: -; v_call: TRBV11-2; j_call: TRBJ2-7; cdr3_length: 15; cdr3_nt: TGTGCCAGCAGCTTAGGAGCAGGGCAAGACTACGAGCAGTACTTC; cdr3_aa: CASSLGAGQDYEQYF
d_call: TRBD1; clone_size: -; v_call: TRBV7-8; j_call: TRBJ1-1; cdr3_length: 13; cdr3_nt: TGTGCCAGCAGCCCTCGGGACAGGGTTGAAGCTTTCTTT; cdr3_aa: CASSPRDRVEAFF
d_call: -; clone_size: -; v_call: TRBV20-1; j_call: TRBJ2-7; cdr3_length: 11; cdr3_nt: TGCAGTGCTACTCAGGTTTACGAGCAGTACTTC; cdr3_aa: CSATQVYEQYF
d_call: TRBD1; clone_size: few; v_call: TRBV6-1; j_call: TRBJ1-6; cdr3_length: 13; cdr3_nt: TGTGCCATCCAGGGACAGGGCTATTCACCCCTCCACTTT; cdr3_aa: CAIQGQGYSPLHF
d_call: TRBD2; clone_size: -; v_call: TRBV20-1; j_call: TRBJ2-3; cdr3_length: 14; cdr3_nt: TGCAGTGCCTACCTACTTGCGGGGGAGAGTACGCAGTATTTT; cdr3_aa: CSAYLLAGESTQYF
d_call: TRBD1; clone_size: -; v_call: TRBV20-1; j_call: TRBJ2-4; cdr3_length: 15; cdr3_nt: TGCAGTGCCCCGGACAGGGCCCTAGCCAAAAACATTCAGTACTTC; cdr3_aa: CSAPDRALAKNIQYF
d_call: -; clone_size: few; v_call: TRBV7-2; j_call: TRBJ1-5; cdr3_length: 17; cdr3_nt: TGTGCCAGCAGCTTATTCCCGGGAGGGGCCTTTTGGCAGCCCCAGCATTTT; cdr3_aa: CASSLFPGGAFWQPQHF
d_call: -; clone_size: -; v_call: TRBV7-9; j_call: TRBJ2-2; cdr3_length: 14; cdr3_nt: TGTGCCAGCAGCTTGGGACGGACCACCGGGGAGCTGTTTTTT; cdr3_aa: CASSLGRTTGELFF
d_call: -; clone_size: -; v_call: TRBV4-2; j_call: TRBJ2-3; cdr3_length: 16; cdr3_nt: TGTGCCAGCAGCCAAGAAGTACGAGGGGGGTCAGATACGCAGTATTTT; cdr3_aa: CASSQEVRGGSDTQYF
d_call: TRBD1; clone_size: -; v_call: TRBV29-1; j_call: TRBJ1-2; cdr3_length: 12; cdr3_nt: TGCAGCGTTCGACAGGGGGCGGATGGCTACACCTTC; cdr3_aa: CSVRQGADGYTF
d_call: -; clone_size: once; v_call: TRBV30; j_call: TRBJ1-5; cdr3_length: 15; cdr3_nt: TGTGCCTGGAGTGTAAGGGGAGGGGGCAATCAGCCCCAGCATTTT; cdr3_aa: CAWSVRGGGNQPQHF
d_call: -; clone_size: -; v_call: TRBV27; j_call: TRBJ2-2; cdr3_length: 13; cdr3_nt: TGTGCCAGCAAAGGGGCGGGCACCGGGGAGCTGTTTTTT; cdr3_aa: CASKGAGTGELFF
d_call: -; clone_size: -; v_call: TRBV12-3/TRBV12-4; j_call: TRBJ1-6; cdr3_length: 15; cdr3_nt: TGTGCCAGCAGTTTAGGTGTAGTCTATAATTCACCCCTCCACTTT; cdr3_aa: CASSLGVVYNSPLHF
d_call: -; clone_size: -; v_call: TRBV12-5; j_call: TRBJ1-1; cdr3_length: 14; cdr3_nt: TGTGCTAGTGGTTTGGTACCCCGGAACACTGAAGCTTTCTTT; cdr3_aa: CASGLVPRNTEAFF
d_call: -; clone_size: once; v_call: TRBV6-1; j_call: TRBJ1-2; cdr3_length: 15; cdr3_nt: TGTGCCAGCAGTGAAGCCGGGGGCAGAAGCGGTGGCTACACCTTC; cdr3_aa: CASSEAGGRSGGYTF
d_call: -; clone_size: -; v_call: TRBV5-1; j_call: TRBJ1-1; cdr3_length: 19; cdr3_nt: TGCGCCAGCAGCTCTGGCAGGGGAATGTCGGGACCGCGAGACACTGAAGCTTTCTTT; cdr3_aa: CASSSGRGMSGPRDTEAFF
d_call: -; clone_size: -; v_call: TRBV6-1; j_call: TRBJ2-7; cdr3_length: 14; cdr3_nt: TGTGCCAGCAGTGAATCACGGAACCTTGGCGAGCAGTACTTC; cdr3_aa: CASSESRNLGEQYF
d_call: TRBD1; clone_size: -; v_call: TRBV24-1; j_call: TRBJ2-2; cdr3_length: 16; cdr3_nt: TGTGCCACCAGAGCCCGGGACAGTGAGAACACCGGGGAGCTGTTTTTT; cdr3_aa: CATRARDSENTGELFF